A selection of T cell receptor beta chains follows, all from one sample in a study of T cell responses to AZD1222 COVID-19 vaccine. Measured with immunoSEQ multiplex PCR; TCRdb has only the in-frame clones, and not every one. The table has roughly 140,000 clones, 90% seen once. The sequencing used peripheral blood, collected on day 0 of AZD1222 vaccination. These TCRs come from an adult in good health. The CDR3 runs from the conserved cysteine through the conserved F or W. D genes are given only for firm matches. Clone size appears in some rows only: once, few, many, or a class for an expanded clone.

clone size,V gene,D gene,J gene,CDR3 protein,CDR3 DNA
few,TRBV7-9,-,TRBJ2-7,CASSLKAVSSYEQYF,TGTGCCAGCAGCTTGAAGGCAGTAAGCTCCTACGAGCAGTACTTC
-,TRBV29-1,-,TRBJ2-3,CSVEGLMVRPDTQYF,TGCAGCGTTGAGGGTCTTATGGTCCGGCCAGATACGCAGTATTTT
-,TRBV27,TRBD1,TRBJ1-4,CASSSDRDEKLFF,TGTGCCAGCAGTTCCGACAGGGATGAAAAACTGTTTTTT
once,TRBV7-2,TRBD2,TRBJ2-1,CASSPNWGLAYNEQFF,TGTGCCAGCAGCCCGAATTGGGGACTAGCGTACAATGAGCAGTTCTTC
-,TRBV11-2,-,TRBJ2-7,CASSPQTGYEQYF,TGTGCCAGCAGCCCGCAGACAGGTTACGAGCAGTACTTC
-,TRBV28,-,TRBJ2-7,CASGPLAYEQYF,TGTGCCAGCGGGCCCCTGGCATACGAGCAGTACTTC
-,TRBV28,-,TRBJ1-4,CASRSNEKLFF,TGTGCCAGCAGATCTAATGAAAAACTGTTTTTT
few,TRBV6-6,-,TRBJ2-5,CASSPDGSGAETQYF,TGTGCCAGCAGCCCCGACGGGTCGGGAGCGGAGACCCAGTACTTC
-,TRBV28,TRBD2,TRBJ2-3,CASSLLAAYTDTQYF,TGTGCCAGCAGTTTACTAGCGGCATACACAGATACGCAGTATTTT
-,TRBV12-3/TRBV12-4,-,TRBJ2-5,CASSWTQETQYF,TGTGCCAGCAGTTGGACGCAAGAGACCCAGTACTTC
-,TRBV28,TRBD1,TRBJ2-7,CASTPPWTGNYEQYF,TGTGCCAGCACCCCCCCGTGGACAGGGAACTACGAGCAGTACTTC
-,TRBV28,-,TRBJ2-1,CASSRGGSGIRNEQFF,TGTGCCAGCAGTCGCGGTGGTTCGGGAATAAGGAATGAGCAGTTCTTC
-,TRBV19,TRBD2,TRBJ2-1,CASTSTSGSYNEQFF,TGTGCCAGTACCTCGACTAGCGGGTCCTACAATGAGCAGTTCTTC
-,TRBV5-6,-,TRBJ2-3,CASSLYGPDTQYF,TGTGCCAGCAGCTTGTACGGGCCAGATACGCAGTATTTT
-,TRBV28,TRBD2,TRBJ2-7,CASSRDRGKLAGGPVGQYF,TGTGCCAGCAGTAGGGACAGGGGGAAACTAGCGGGAGGGCCGGTAGGGCAGTACTTC
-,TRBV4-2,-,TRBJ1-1,CASSQNNRVNTEAFF,TGTGCCAGCAGCCAGAACAATAGGGTGAACACTGAAGCTTTCTTT
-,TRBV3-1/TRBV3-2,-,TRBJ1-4,CASSSRDPDKLFF,TGTGCCAGCAGCTCGCGGGACCCCGACAAACTGTTTTTT
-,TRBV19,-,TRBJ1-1,CASRSMNTEAFF,TGTGCCAGTAGGTCGATGAACACTGAAGCTTTCTTT
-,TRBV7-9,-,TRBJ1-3,CASSFSSSGNTIYF,TGTGCCAGCAGCTTTTCGTCCTCTGGAAACACCATATATTTT
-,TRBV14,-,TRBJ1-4,CASSRGGDTGEKLFF,TGTGCCAGCAGCCGCGGGGGGGATACGGGTGAAAAACTGTTTTTT
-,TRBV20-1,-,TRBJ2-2,CSVNRDSELFF,TGCAGTGTTAATAGGGACTCGGAGCTGTTTTTT
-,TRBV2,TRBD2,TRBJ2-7,CASTSGYEQYF,TGTGCCAGCACTAGCGGCTACGAGCAGTACTTC
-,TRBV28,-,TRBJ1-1,CASLETLYTEAFF,TGTGCCAGCCTTGAAACGCTGTATACTGAAGCTTTCTTT
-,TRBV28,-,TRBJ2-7,CASRAHEQYF,TGTGCCAGCAGAGCCCACGAGCAGTACTTC
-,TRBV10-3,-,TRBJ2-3,CAISVDTDTQYF,TGTGCCATCAGTGTAGACACAGATACGCAGTATTTT
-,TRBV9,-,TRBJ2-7,CASSVHFLSLNEQYF,TGTGCCAGCAGCGTACACTTCCTATCCCTCAACGAGCAGTACTTC
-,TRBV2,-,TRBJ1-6,CASSDGLQGYSPLHF,TGTGCCAGCAGTGATGGCCTTCAGGGGTATTCACCCCTCCACTTT
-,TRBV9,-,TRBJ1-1,CASSVTGGPMNTEAFF,TGTGCCAGCAGCGTAACGGGTGGTCCCATGAACACTGAAGCTTTCTTT
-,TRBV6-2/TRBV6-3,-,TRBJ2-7,CASSYSKGYEQYF,TGTGCCAGCAGTTACTCGAAGGGATACGAGCAGTACTTC
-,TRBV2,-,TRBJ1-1,CASIDSMNTEAFF,TGTGCCAGCATAGACTCGATGAACACTGAAGCTTTCTTT
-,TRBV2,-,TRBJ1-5,CASSEVWDNQPQHF,TGTGCCAGCAGTGAAGTGTGGGACAATCAGCCCCAGCATTTT
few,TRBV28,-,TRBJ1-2,CASTRGGSYGYTF,TGTGCCAGCACCCGGGGGGGGTCCTATGGCTACACCTTC
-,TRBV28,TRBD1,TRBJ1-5,CASTKRGARGKNQPQHF,TGTGCCAGCACTAAGAGAGGGGCCAGGGGGAAGAATCAGCCCCAGCATTTT
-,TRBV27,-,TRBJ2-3,CASTLNRLGRDTQYF,TGTGCCAGCACCCTTAACAGACTAGGTCGGGATACGCAGTATTTT
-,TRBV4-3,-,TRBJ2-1,CASSPSAGFHEQFF,TGCGCCAGCAGCCCCTCTGCGGGATTTCATGAGCAGTTCTTC
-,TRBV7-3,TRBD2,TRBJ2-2,CASSLKRGTNTGELFF,TGTGCCAGCAGCCTCAAGCGGGGGACGAACACCGGGGAGCTGTTTTTT
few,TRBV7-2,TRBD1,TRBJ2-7,CASSSDREYEQYF,TGTGCCAGCAGCTCCGACAGGGAATACGAGCAGTACTTC
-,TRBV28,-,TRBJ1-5,CASSWPSGSQPQHF,TGTGCCAGCAGTTGGCCCTCTGGCAGTCAGCCCCAGCATTTT
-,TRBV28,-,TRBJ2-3,CASSLKQWVTDTQYF,TGTGCCAGCAGTTTGAAACAGTGGGTTACAGATACGCAGTATTTT
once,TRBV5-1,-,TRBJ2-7,CASSPQGGTRSYEQYF,TGCGCCAGCAGCCCCCAGGGGGGTACGAGGTCCTACGAGCAGTACTTC
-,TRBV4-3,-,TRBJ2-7,CASSQGRDIHTGEQYF,TGCGCCAGCAGCCAAGGCCGGGACATCCACACAGGCGAGCAGTACTTC
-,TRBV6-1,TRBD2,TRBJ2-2,CASSEWGGAGELFF,TGTGCCAGCAGTGAATGGGGAGGGGCCGGGGAGCTGTTTTTT
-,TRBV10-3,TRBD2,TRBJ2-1,CAITRTSGLNNEQFF,TGTGCCATCACCCGGACTAGCGGACTTAACAATGAGCAGTTCTTC
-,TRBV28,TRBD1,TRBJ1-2,CASTPAGTGGSGYTF,TGTGCCAGCACCCCAGCCGGGACAGGGGGAAGTGGCTACACCTTC
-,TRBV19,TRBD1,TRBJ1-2,CASSGMDRVPGYTF,TGTGCCAGTAGTGGGATGGACAGGGTTCCTGGCTACACCTTC
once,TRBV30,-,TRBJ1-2,CAWFETVNRDGNYGYTF,TGTGCCTGGTTTGAAACCGTCAACAGGGACGGGAACTATGGCTACACCTTC
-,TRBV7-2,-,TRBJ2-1,CASSLGTSSYNEQFF,TGTGCCAGCAGCCTAGGGACTTCGTCCTACAATGAGCAGTTCTTC
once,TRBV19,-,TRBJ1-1,CASSIEGQGEAFF,TGTGCCAGTAGTATAGAGGGGCAGGGGGAAGCTTTCTTT
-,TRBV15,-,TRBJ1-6,CATSRPTPGRYNSPLHF,TGTGCCACCAGCAGGCCTACACCAGGCCGTTATAATTCACCCCTCCACTTT
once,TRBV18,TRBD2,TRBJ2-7,CASSSQRDTYEQYF,TGTGCCAGCTCATCACAGCGGGATACCTACGAGCAGTACTTC
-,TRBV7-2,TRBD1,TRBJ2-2,CASRQPGQGSTGELFF,TGTGCCAGCAGACAACCGGGACAGGGTAGCACCGGGGAGCTGTTTTTT
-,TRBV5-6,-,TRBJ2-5,CASIRDSVKETQYF,TGTGCCAGCATCAGGGACTCCGTTAAGGAGACCCAGTACTTC
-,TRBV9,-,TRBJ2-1,CASSVDGGPYNEQFF,TGTGCCAGCAGCGTAGACGGCGGACCCTACAATGAGCAGTTCTTC
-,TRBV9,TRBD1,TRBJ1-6,CASSAWDRDNSPLHF,TGTGCCAGCAGCGCTTGGGACAGAGATAATTCACCCCTCCACTTT
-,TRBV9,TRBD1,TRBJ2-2,CASSSRTGDTGELFF,TGTGCCAGCAGCTCCCGGACAGGGGACACCGGGGAGCTGTTTTTT
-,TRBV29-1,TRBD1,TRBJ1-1,CSVGQGPRTEAFF,TGCAGCGTAGGACAGGGGCCACGAACTGAAGCTTTCTTT
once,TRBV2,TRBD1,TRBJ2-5,CASSETGGAGETQYF,TGTGCCAGCAGTGAAACAGGGGGCGCGGGTGAGACCCAGTACTTC
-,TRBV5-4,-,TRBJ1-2,CASSAWSQFSYGYTF,TGTGCCAGCAGCGCCTGGAGTCAATTCTCTTATGGCTACACCTTC
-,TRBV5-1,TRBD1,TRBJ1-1,CASSTMTGGFTEAFF,TGCGCCAGCAGCACTATGACAGGGGGCTTCACTGAAGCTTTCTTT